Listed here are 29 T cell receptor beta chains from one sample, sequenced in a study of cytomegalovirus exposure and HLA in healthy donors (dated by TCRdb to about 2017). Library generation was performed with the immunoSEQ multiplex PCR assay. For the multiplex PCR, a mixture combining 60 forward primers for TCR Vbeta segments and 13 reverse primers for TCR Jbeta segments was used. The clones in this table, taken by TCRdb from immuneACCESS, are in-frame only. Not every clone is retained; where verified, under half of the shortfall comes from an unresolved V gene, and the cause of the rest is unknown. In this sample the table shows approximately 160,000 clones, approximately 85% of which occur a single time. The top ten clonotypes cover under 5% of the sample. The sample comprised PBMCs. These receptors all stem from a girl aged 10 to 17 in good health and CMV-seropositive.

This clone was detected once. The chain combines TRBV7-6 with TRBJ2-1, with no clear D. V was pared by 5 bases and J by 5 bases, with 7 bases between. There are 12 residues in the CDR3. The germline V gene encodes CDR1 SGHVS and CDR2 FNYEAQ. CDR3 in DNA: TGTGCCAGCAGCGCCCACAACAATGAGCAGTTCTTC. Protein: CASSAHNNEQFF. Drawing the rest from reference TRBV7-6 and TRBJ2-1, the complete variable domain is GAGVSQSPRYKVTKRGQDVALRCDPISGHVSLYWYRQALGQGPEFLTYFNYEAQQDKSGLPNDRFSAERPEGSISTLTIQRTEQRDSAMYRCASSAHNNEQFFGPGTRLTVL.

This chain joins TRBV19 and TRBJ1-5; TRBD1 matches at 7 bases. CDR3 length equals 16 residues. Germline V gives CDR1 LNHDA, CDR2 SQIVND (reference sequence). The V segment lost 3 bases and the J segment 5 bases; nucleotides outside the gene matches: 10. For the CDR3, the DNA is TGTGCCAGTAGTATTGGACCAGGGGGGTGGGATCAGCCCCAGCATTTT. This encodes CASSIGPGGWDQPQHF.

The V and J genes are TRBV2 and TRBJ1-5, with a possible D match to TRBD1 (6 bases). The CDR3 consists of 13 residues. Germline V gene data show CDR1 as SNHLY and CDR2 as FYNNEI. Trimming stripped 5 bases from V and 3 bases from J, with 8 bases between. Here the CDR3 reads CASSRTVNQPQHF. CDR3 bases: TGTGCCAGCAGTAGGACAGTCAATCAGCCCCAGCATTTT.

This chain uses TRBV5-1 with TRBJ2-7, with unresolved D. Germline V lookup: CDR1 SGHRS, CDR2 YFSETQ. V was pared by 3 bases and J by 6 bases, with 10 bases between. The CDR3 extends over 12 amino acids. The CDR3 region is CASSSTNFEQYF. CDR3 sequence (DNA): TGCGCCAGCAGCTCTACCAACTTCGAGCAGTACTTC.

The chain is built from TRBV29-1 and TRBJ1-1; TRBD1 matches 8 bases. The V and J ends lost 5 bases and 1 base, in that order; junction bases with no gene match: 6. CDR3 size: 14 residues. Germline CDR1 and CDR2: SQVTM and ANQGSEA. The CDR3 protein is CSVIRTGKNTEAFF. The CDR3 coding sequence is TGCAGCGTTATTAGGACAGGGAAGAACACTGAAGCTTTCTTT.

The CDR3 sequence: CASSPRTDRTYEQYF. The CDR3 region has the DNA TGTGCCAGCAGTCCCAGGACTGATAGAACCTACGAGCAGTACTTC. This rearrangement joins TRBV27 to TRBJ2-7, with TRBD2 as a possible D gene (5 bases). This CDR3 is built from 15 residues. The germline V and J ends were trimmed by 5 bases and 2 bases, with 16 bases remaining between them. Per the germline V gene, CDR1 is MNHEY and CDR2 is SMNVEV (reference sequence).

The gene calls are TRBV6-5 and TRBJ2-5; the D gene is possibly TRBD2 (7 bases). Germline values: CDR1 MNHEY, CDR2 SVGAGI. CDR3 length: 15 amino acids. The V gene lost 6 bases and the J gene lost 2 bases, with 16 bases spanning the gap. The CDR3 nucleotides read TGTGCCAGCAGCCAGACGGGGGGCGCGCAAGAGACCCAGTACTTC. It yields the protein CASSQTGGAQETQYF.

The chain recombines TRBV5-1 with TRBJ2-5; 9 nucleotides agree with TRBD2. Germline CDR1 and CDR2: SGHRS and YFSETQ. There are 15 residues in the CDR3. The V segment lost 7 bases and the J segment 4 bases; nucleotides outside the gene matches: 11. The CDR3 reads CASSPAGGPIETQYF. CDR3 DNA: TGCGCCAGCTCTCCGGCGGGGGGGCCCATAGAGACCCAGTACTTC.

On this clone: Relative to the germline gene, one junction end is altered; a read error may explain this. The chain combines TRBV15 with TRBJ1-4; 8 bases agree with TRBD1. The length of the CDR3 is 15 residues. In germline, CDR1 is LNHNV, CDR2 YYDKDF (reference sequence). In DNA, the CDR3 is TGTGCCACCAGCGGAGACAGGGGTAGGGCGGAAAAACTGTTTTTT. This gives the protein CATSGDRGRAEKLFF.

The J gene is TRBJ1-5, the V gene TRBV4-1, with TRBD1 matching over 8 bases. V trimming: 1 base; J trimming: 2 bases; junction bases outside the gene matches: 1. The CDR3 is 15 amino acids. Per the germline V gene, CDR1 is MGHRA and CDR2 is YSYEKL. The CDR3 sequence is CASSQAQGGNQPQHF. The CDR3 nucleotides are TGCGCCAGCAGCCAAGCACAGGGGGGCAATCAGCCCCAGCATTTT.

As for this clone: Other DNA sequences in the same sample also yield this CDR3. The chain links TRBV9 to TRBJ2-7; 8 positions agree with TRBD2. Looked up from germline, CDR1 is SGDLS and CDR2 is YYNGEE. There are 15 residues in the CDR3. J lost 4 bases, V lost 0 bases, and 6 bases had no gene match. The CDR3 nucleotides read TGTGCCAGCAGCGTAGGAAGCGGGGGCTCTTACGAGCAGTACTTC. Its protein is CASSVGSGGSYEQYF.

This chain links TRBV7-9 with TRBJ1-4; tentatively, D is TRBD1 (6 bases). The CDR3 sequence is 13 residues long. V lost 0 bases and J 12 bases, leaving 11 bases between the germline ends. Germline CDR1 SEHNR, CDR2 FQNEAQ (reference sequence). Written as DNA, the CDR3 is TGTGCCAGCAGCTTAGCCACAGGGCGGCAACTGTTTTTT. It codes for CASSLATGRQLFF.

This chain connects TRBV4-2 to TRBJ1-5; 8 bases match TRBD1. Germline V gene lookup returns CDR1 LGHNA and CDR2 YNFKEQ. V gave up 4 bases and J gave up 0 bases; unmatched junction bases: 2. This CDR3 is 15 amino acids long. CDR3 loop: CASSPGQASNQPQHF. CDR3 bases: TGTGCCAGCAGCCCGGGACAGGCTAGCAATCAGCCCCAGCATTTT.

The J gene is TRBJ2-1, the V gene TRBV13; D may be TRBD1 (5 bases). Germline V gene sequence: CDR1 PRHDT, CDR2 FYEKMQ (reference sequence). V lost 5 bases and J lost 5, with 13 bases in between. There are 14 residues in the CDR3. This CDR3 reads CASSPDSLNNEQFF. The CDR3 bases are TGTGCCAGCAGCCCAGACAGTTTAAACAATGAGCAGTTCTTC.

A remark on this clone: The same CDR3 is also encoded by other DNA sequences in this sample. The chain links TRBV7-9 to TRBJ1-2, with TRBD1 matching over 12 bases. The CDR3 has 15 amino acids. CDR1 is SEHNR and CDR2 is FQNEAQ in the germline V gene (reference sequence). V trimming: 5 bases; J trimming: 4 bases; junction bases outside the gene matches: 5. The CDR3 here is CASSDRDRGLYGYTF. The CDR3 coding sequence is TGTGCCAGCAGCGACCGGGACAGGGGGCTCTATGGCTACACCTTC.

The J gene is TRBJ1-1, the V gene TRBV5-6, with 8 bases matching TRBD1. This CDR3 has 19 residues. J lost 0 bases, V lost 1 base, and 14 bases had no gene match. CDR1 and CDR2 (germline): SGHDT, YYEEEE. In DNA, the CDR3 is TGTGCCAGCAGCTTGATTATCCGACAGGGGACCTCAATGAACACTGAAGCTTTCTTT. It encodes CASSLIIRQGTSMNTEAFF. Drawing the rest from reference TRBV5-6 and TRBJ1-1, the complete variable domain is DAGVTQSPTHLIKTRGQQVTLRCSPKSGHDTVSWYQQALGQGPQFIFQYYEEEERQRGNFPDRFSGHQFPNYSSELNVNALLLGDSALYLCASSLIIRQGTSMNTEAFFGQGTRLTVV.

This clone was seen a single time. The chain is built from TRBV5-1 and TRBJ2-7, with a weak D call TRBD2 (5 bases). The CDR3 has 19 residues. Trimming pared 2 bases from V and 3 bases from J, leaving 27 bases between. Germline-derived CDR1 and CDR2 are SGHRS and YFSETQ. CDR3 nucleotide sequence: TGCGCCAGCAGCTTTAGATTCGGGATAAGGGAGATCCCAGTCTACGAGCAGTACTTC. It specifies CASSFRFGIREIPVYEQYF.

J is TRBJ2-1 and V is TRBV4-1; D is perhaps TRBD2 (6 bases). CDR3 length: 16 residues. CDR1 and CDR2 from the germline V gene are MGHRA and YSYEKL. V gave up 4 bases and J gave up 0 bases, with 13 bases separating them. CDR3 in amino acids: CASSPLGRDSYNEQFF. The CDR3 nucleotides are TGCGCCAGCAGCCCCCTGGGGCGGGACTCCTACAATGAGCAGTTCTTC.

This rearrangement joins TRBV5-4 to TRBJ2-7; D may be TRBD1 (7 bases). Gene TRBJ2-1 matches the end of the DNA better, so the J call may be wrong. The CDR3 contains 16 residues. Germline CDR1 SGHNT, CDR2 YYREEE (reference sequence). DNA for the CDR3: TGTGCCAGCAGCTTGGGGCAGGGGGACTTCTACAATGAGCAGTTCTTC. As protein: CASSLGQGDFYNEQFF.

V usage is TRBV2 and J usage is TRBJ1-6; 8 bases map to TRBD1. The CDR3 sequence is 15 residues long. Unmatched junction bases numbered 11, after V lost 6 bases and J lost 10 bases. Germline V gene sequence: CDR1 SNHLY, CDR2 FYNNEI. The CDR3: CASSVPDREYSPLHF. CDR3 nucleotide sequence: TGTGCCAGCAGCGTACCGGACAGGGAATACTCACCCCTCCACTTT.

CDR3 coding DNA: TGTGCCATCAGTGGGGGGCAGGGGGGATCACCCCTCCACTTT. Protein sequence: CAISGGQGGSPLHF. The chain uses TRBV10-3 and TRBJ1-6; 7 bases line up with TRBD1. J lost 10 bases, V lost 4 bases, and 7 bases had no gene match. The CDR3 has 14 amino acids. Germline lookup yields CDR1 ENHRY and CDR2 SYGVKD.

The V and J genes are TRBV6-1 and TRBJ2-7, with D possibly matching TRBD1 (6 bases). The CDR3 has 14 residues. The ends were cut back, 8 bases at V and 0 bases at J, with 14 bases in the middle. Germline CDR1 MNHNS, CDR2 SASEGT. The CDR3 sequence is CASAHEQGSYEQYF. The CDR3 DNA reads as TGTGCCAGCGCCCACGAACAGGGCTCCTACGAGCAGTACTTC.

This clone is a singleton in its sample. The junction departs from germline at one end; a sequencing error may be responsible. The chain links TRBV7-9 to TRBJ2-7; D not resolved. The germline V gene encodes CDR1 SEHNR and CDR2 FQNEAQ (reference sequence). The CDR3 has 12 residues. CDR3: CSSSLYGYEQYF. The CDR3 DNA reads TGTTCCAGCAGCTTATACGGCTACGAGCAGTACTTC.

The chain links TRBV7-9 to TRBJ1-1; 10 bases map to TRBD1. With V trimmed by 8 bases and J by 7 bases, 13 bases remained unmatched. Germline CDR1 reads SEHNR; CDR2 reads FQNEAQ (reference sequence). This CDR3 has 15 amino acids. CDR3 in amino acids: CASPNPDRGVSEAFF. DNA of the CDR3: TGTGCCAGCCCAAATCCGGACAGGGGGGTCAGTGAAGCTTTCTTT.

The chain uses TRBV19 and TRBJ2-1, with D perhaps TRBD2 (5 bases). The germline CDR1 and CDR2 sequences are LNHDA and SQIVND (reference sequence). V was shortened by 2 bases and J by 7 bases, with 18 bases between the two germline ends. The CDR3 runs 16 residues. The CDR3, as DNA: TGTGCCAGTAGTATAAGGATAGCCGGGGAGAGAAATGAGCAGTTCTTC. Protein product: CASSIRIAGERNEQFF.

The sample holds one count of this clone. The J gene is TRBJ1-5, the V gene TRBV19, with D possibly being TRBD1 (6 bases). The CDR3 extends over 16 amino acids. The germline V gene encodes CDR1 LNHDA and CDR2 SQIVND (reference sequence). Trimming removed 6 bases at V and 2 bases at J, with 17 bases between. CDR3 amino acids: CASSTRGTKGNQPQHF. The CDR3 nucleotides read TGTGCCAGTAGCACGAGAGGGACAAAGGGCAATCAGCCCCAGCATTTT.

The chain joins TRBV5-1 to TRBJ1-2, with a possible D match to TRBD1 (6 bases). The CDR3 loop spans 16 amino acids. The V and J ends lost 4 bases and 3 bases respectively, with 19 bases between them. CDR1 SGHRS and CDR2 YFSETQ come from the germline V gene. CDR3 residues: CASSPAPQGRYYGYTF. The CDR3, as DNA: TGCGCCAGCAGCCCCGCCCCCCAGGGGCGATACTATGGCTACACCTTC.

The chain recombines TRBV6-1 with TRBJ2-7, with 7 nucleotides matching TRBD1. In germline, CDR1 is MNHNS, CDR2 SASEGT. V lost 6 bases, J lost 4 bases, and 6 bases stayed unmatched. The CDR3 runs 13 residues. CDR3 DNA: TGTGCCAGCAGCTCGGGACAGACATACGAGCAGTACTTC. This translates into CASSSGQTYEQYF.

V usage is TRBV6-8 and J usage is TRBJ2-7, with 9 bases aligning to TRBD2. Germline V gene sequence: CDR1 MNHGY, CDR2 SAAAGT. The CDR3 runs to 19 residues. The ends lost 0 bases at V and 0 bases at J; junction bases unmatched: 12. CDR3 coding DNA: TGTGCCAGCAGTTACTCGACTAGTGGTAGCGGGGGATGCTCCTACGAGCAGTACTTC. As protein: CASSYSTSGSGGCSYEQYF.